These T cell receptor beta chains were read from a single sample in a study of human T cells and chemical hapten exposure. MiXCR, applied by TCRdb to the RACE reads, yields one record per CDR3 protein. The table shows about 39,000 distinct CDR3 sequences, with roughly 13% occurring only once. Sequences were derived from whole blood, sampled in connection with sensitization to the hapten diphenylcyclopropenone (DPC). These receptors were obtained from a woman in her 40s with alopecia areata. Some clones in this sample may be carry-over from other donors' samples. Each CDR3 is given with its conserved first and last residue. A D gene is named only where the DNA matches it firmly. Clone sizes are given selectively: once, few, many, or a class where the clone is expanded.

J,size,V,D,DNA,CDR3
TRBJ2-7,.,TRBV28,TRBD1,TGTGCCAGCAGTTTGCTCCCACACCGGGACAGGCTCTCCTACGAGCAGTACTTC,CASSLLPHRDRLSYEQYF
TRBJ1-1,many,TRBV6-5,TRBD1,TGTGCCAGCAGTTACTCCCGACAGGGGTACACTGAAGCTTTCTTT,CASSYSRQGYTEAFF
TRBJ2-6,few,TRBV4-1,TRBD1,TGCGCCAGCAGCCAGAGACAGGGCCCCCTCTCTGGGGCCAACGTCCTGACTTTC,CASSQRQGPLSGANVLTF
TRBJ1-1,many,TRBV7-9,.,TGTGCCAGCAGCTTATACAGGAACACTGAAGCTTTCTTT,CASSLYRNTEAFF
TRBJ2-5,many,TRBV27,TRBD2,TGTGCCAGCAGTCCAATACTAGCGGGGGGTCCAGAGACCCAGTACTTC,CASSPILAGGPETQYF
TRBJ2-3,few,TRBV21-1,.,TGTGCCAGCAGTTACAGCGGGAGGGAGGAAGATACGCAGTATTTT,CASSYSGREEDTQYF
TRBJ1-5,few,TRBV6-2/TRBV6-3,.,TGTGCCAGCAGTTACCTGTCACGAGATCAGCCCCAGCATTTT,CASSYLSRDQPQHF
TRBJ1-1,many,TRBV7-6,.,TGTGCCAGCAGCTTGGGGGCCCCAGGGCCCACTGAAGCTTTCTTT,CASSLGAPGPTEAFF
TRBJ2-7,.,TRBV10-3,TRBD2,TGTGCCGCCGCCTCCGGGACTACCTTCTACGAGCAGTACTTC,CAAASGTTFYEQYF
TRBJ1-4,many,TRBV20-1,.,TGCAGTGCTAGCGAGGTTGCAACTAATGAAAAACTGTTTTTT,CSASEVATNEKLFF
TRBJ2-1,many,TRBV5-1,.,TGCGCCAGCAGCCGAAACAATGAACAGTTCTTC,CASSRNNEQFF
TRBJ1-5,few,TRBV7-9,.,TGTGCCAGCAGCTCGGCCGCGGAGAGGACGGGGCCCCAGCATTTT,CASSSAAERTGPQHF
TRBJ1-6,many,TRBV7-2,.,TGTGCCAGCAGCTTACCCGGAACAGCCCTCCACTTT,CASSLPGTALHF
TRBJ2-7,.,TRBV28,.,TGTGCCACATTCTCCTTAGACAGGTCTAGCTTCGGCTACGAGCAGTACTTC,CATFSLDRSSFGYEQYF
TRBJ2-1,few,TRBV9,TRBD2,TGTGCCAGCAGCGTCTCGGGGGGGCCCCACAATGAGCAGTTCTTC,CASSVSGGPHNEQFF
TRBJ2-2,few,TRBV10-3,.,TGTGCCATCAGTGAGGGAGGCGGCACCGGGGAGCTGTTTTTT,CAISEGGGTGELFF
TRBJ2-3,.,TRBV15,TRBD2,TGTGCCACCAGCAGAGATCTTGGACTAGCTTACACAGATACGCAGTATTTT,CATSRDLGLAYTDTQYF
TRBJ1-1,.,TRBV30,.,TGTGCCTGGAGCGGGACAGAAGCTTTCTTT,CAWSGTEAFF
TRBJ2-5,.,TRBV7-2,TRBD1,TGTGCCAGCAACGGACAGGGAGGAGAGACCCAGTACTTC,CASNGQGGETQYF
TRBJ2-1,.,TRBV7-9,TRBD2,TGTGCCAGCAGCGGCACTAGCGGGAGGTTCTTACGACAGTTCTTC,CASSGTSGRFLRQFF
TRBJ2-2,.,TRBV21-1,.,TGTGCCGCCAGTGGAGGGGTCACCGGGGAGCTGTTTTTT,CAASGGVTGELFF
TRBJ2-1,many,TRBV29-1,.,TGCAGCGGCTGGCGCGGGCGGGACGGCGATGAGCAGTTCTTC,CSGWRGRDGDEQFF
TRBJ2-5,few,TRBV14,.,TGTGCCAGCAGCCATTTAGAGACCCAGTACTTC,CASSHLETQYF
TRBJ1-1,.,TRBV18,.,TGTGCCAGCTCACCACCTGGGACTATACCCCCCACTGAAGCTTTCTTT,CASSPPGTIPPTEAFF
TRBJ1-1,few,TRBV28,.,TGTGCCAGCAGTTTATCGTCTGGGACGCGGAGTAGTACTTTCTTT,CASSLSSGTRSSTFF
TRBJ2-7,.,TRBV9,.,TGTGCCAGCAGCGCGGACATTGATTACTCCTACGAGCAGTACTTC,CASSADIDYSYEQYF
TRBJ1-6,few,TRBV7-9,TRBD1,TGTGCCACCCAGGGGGATAATTCACCCCTCCACTTT,CATQGDNSPLHF
TRBJ2-1,few,TRBV7-2,.,TGTGCCAGCAGCTTAGAGTTACAGCAACGGTTCTTC,CASSLELQQRFF
TRBJ1-5,few,TRBV10-3,TRBD1,TGTGCCATCAGGTACGACAGGGGAGGAGATCAGCCCCAGCATTTT,CAIRYDRGGDQPQHF
TRBJ2-7,many,TRBV13,TRBD2,TGTGCCAGCAGCGCCCGACTAGCGGGCGACGAGCAGTACTTC,CASSARLAGDEQYF
TRBJ2-5,many,TRBV6-6,TRBD1,TGTGCCAGCAGTTACGGGACAGGGGGAAATATCCCGCAAGAGACCCAGTACTTC,CASSYGTGGNIPQETQYF
TRBJ2-7,few,TRBV2,TRBD2,TGTGCCAGCAGACCGGGACTAGCGGGAACCTACGAGCAGTACTTC,CASRPGLAGTYEQYF
TRBJ1-2,.,TRBV28,.,TGTGCCAGCAGTTTCGACCGGTATGGCTACACCTTC,CASSFDRYGYTF
TRBJ2-1,many,TRBV29-1,.,TGCAGCGTTGTCGGGACCGGTGAGCAGTTCTTC,CSVVGTGEQFF
TRBJ2-2,few,TRBV28,TRBD1,TGTGCCAGCAGGGGTGGGACAGGGGAGATCGGGGAGCTGTTTTTT,CASRGGTGEIGELFF
TRBJ2-2,many,TRBV30,TRBD2,TGTGCCTGGAGTCGCGGGAGGGTAGACACCGGGGAGCTGTTTTTT,CAWSRGRVDTGELFF
TRBJ2-7,.,TRBV29-1,.,TGCAGCGTTGTTAGACAACCGGGTCACGAGCAGTACTTC,CSVVRQPGHEQYF
TRBJ2-6,few,TRBV10-3,.,TGTGCCATCGGGACTGGCAGCTCTGGGGCCAACGTCCTGACTTTC,CAIGTGSSGANVLTF
TRBJ1-4,many,TRBV7-6,.,TGTGCCAGCAGCGAAGGGACGGATAGACTGTTTTTT,CASSEGTDRLFF
TRBJ1-3,many,TRBV20-1,.,TGCAGTGCTAGAGCGGACGCAAGAAACACCATATATTTT,CSARADARNTIYF
TRBJ2-2,.,TRBV2,TRBD2,TGTGCCAGCAAGTGGCGGGAGGGGAACACCGGGGAGCTGTTTTTT,CASKWREGNTGELFF
TRBJ1-1,.,TRBV27,.,TGTGCCAGCAGGGCTGGGGGGCTGCCGACTTTCTTT,CASRAGGLPTFF
TRBJ2-3,.,TRBV20-1,.,TGCAGTGCTAGAGCTCTAGATCGGGGCCGAGGTACGCAGTATTTT,CSARALDRGRGTQYF
TRBJ1-2,few,TRBV10-3,.,TGTGCCATCAGTGAACAACAGGGACTTGGCGATGGCTACACCTTC,CAISEQQGLGDGYTF
TRBJ1-1,many,TRBV6-1,.,TGTGCCAGCAGTGAAGGGACTTACACTGAAGCTTTCTTT,CASSEGTYTEAFF
TRBJ2-3,.,TRBV9,.,TGTGCCAGCAGCGTAGAAGATACGCAGTATTTT,CASSVEDTQYF
TRBJ2-7,many,TRBV5-4,.,TGTGCCAGCAGCCGGGATACCTACGAGCAGTACTTC,CASSRDTYEQYF
TRBJ2-3,.,TRBV28,TRBD1,TGTGCCAGCAGTCAGGACAGGAACACAGATACGCAGTATTTT,CASSQDRNTDTQYF
TRBJ2-1,.,TRBV20-1,.,TGCAGTGCCTCGCGCGAAACCAATGAGCAGTTCTTC,CSASRETNEQFF
TRBJ1-1,many,TRBV18,.,TGTGCCAGCTCACCACGGTCATACACTGAAGCTTTCTTT,CASSPRSYTEAFF
TRBJ1-2,many,TRBV10-2,.,TGCGCCAGCAGTGAACAGGGCGGTGGCTACACCTTC,CASSEQGGGYTF
TRBJ2-7,many,TRBV28,.,TGTGCCACTGGGAGCTCCTACGAGCAGTACTTC,CATGSSYEQYF
TRBJ1-6,.,TRBV7-6,.,TGTGCCAGCAGCTTAGAACAGGGCTATAATTCACCCTTCCACTTT,CASSLEQGYNSPFHF
TRBJ2-7,many,TRBV29-1,TRBD1,TGCAGCGTCTTGGGACAGGGCCTCTACGAGCAGTACTTC,CSVLGQGLYEQYF
TRBJ2-1,many,TRBV29-1,.,TGCAGCGCCCGGGGAGTGTCTGGTAATGAGCAGTTCTTC,CSARGVSGNEQFF
TRBJ2-1,many,TRBV27,TRBD2,TGTGCCAGCAGTTTAAGACTAGCGGGAGTTTCCCCGCAGTTCTTC,CASSLRLAGVSPQFF
TRBJ2-5,many,TRBV7-8,.,TGTGCCAGCAGCCCTGTCGGAGGGAGTTCCCCAGAGACCCAGTACTTC,CASSPVGGSSPETQYF
TRBJ2-5,many,TRBV28,.,TGTGCCAGCAGTTTACCGCGACAAGAGACCCAGTACTTC,CASSLPRQETQYF
TRBJ1-1,many,TRBV4-3,TRBD1,TGCGCCAGCAGCCAAGTGGACAGGGGTAGGGTAGCTTTCTTT,CASSQVDRGRVAFF